Shown below are 15 T cell receptor beta chains from a single sample sequenced in a study of beta chain features in type 1 diabetes. Of the isolated RNA, all was reverse transcribed, and so the sequenced material was expressed TCRB transcripts. Sequenced by immunoSEQ multiplex PCR; TCRdb stores in-frame clones only, minus some. This table has hundreds of thousands of clones, roughly an eighth appearing once. Study outcomes and limitations: Type 1 diabetes patients had moderately but significantly shorter TCRB CDR3s in all four CD4+ subsets.

No antigen is known for these receptors. The sequencing sample was made of naive CD4+ T cells from blood. These receptor sequences come from a man younger than 45 with type 1 diabetes.

The chain carries TRBV12-5 and TRBJ1-1; tentatively, D is TRBD1 (6 bases). CDR1 LGHNT and CDR2 FRNRAP come from the germline V gene. CDR3 length: 14 amino acids. V was trimmed by 1 base and J by 5 bases, leaving 11 bases between them. CDR3: CASGLGQEGTEAFF. The CDR3 DNA reads as TGTGCTAGTGGTTTGGGACAGGAAGGGACTGAAGCTTTCTTT. The variable domain in full, with the rest retrieved from reference TRBV12-5 and TRBJ1-1, is DARVTQTPRHKVTEMGQEVTMRCQPILGHNTVFWYRQTMMQGLELLAYFRNRAPLDDSGMPKDRFSAEMPDATLATLKIQPSEPRDSAVYFCASGLGQEGTEAFFGQGTRLTVV.

There are a few counts of this clone. The chain employs TRBV18 and TRBJ2-1; TRBD2 is a possible D gene (6 bases). CDR1 and CDR2 (germline): KGHSH, LQKENI. Trimming took off 1 base at V and 3 bases at J, with 10 bases between the two ends. The CDR3 consists of 15 residues. The CDR3 DNA is TGTGCCAGCTCACCACGGCGGGATGACTACAATGAGCAGTTCTTC. It translates to CASSPRRDDYNEQFF.

The chain joins TRBV2 to TRBJ2-7; TRBD2 matches 7 bases. Losses at the gene ends were 4 bases for V and 1 base for J; bases not matched to a gene: 4. The germline V gene has CDR1 SNHLY and CDR2 FYNNEI. CDR3 length: 14 amino acids. The CDR3 nucleotides read TGTGCCAGCAGTGGTTGGACTAGTTCCTACGAGCAGTACTTC. As protein: CASSGWTSSYEQYF.

The V call is TRBV6-5, the J call TRBJ2-5; D gene unclear. Germline-derived CDR1 and CDR2 are MNHEY and SVGAGI. The ends were cut back, 6 bases at V and 2 bases at J, with 16 bases in the middle. This CDR3 is 15 amino acids long. CDR3 region: CASREYGGKQETQYF. The DNA of the CDR3 is TGTGCCAGCAGGGAGTACGGCGGCAAGCAAGAGACCCAGTACTTC.

The chain couples TRBV2 to TRBJ2-5, with 8 nucleotides matching TRBD1. Trimming cost V 8 bases and J 4 bases; bases outside gene matches: 6. This CDR3 contains 13 residues. Germline V lookup: CDR1 SNHLY, CDR2 FYNNEI. Written as DNA, the CDR3 is TGTGCCAGCCGAGACAGGGGAGGAGAGACCCAGTACTTC. Translating gives CASRDRGGETQYF.

This chain links TRBV27 with TRBJ2-7, with TRBD1 matching over 11 bases. Germline V lookup: CDR1 MNHEY, CDR2 SMNVEV (reference sequence). This CDR3 has 13 amino acids. The J segment lost 3 bases and the V segment lost 7 bases, leaving 2 bases of the junction unmatched. CDR3 in amino acids: CASTGTGGYEQYF. The CDR3 DNA reads TGTGCCAGCACCGGGACAGGGGGCTACGAGCAGTACTTC.

This clone was counted a few times. J is TRBJ1-2 and V is TRBV25-1; D might be TRBD1 (6 bases). V was shortened by 2 bases and J by 4 bases, with 14 bases between the two germline ends. Germline V gives CDR1 MGHDK, CDR2 SYGVNS. The CDR3 extends over 15 amino acids. This chain's CDR3 is CASSETGWEGYGYTF. In DNA form, the CDR3 reads TGTGCCAGCAGTGAAACAGGGTGGGAGGGCTATGGCTACACCTTC.

The rearrangement links TRBV29-1 to TRBJ2-2; 9 positions agree with TRBD1. Germline V gene data show CDR1 as SQVTM and CDR2 as ANQGSEA. The CDR3 consists of 16 residues. V lost 8 bases to trimming and J lost 3 bases; unmatched junction nucleotides: 13. The CDR3: CSPSVDRGVDTGELFF. The DNA for the CDR3 is TGCAGCCCTAGTGTGGACAGGGGCGTCGACACCGGGGAGCTGTTTTTT.

The chain is built from TRBV2 and TRBJ2-1; 9 bases are a match to TRBD2. CDR3 length equals 13 residues. V lost 10 bases and J lost 6; bases outside the gene matches: 7. Germline CDR1 SNHLY, CDR2 FYNNEI. In DNA form, the CDR3 reads TGTGCCACCTCTAGCGGGGAAGGCAATGAGCAGTTCTTC. It is translated as CATSSGEGNEQFF.

This chain links TRBV7-9 with TRBJ1-2; TRBD1 might be the D (5 bases). Germline CDR1 and CDR2: SEHNR and FQNEAQ (reference sequence). Trimming pared 1 base from V and 2 bases from J, leaving 14 bases between. This CDR3 comprises 16 residues. The CDR3 nucleotides are TGTGCCAGCAGCTTAGGACGCAGGGTTGGGAACTATGGCTACACCTTC. Translation gives CASSLGRRVGNYGYTF.

This clone was seen a handful of times. The rearrangement links TRBV5-4 to TRBJ2-3, with D tentatively TRBD2 (6 bases). Germline CDR1 SGHNT, CDR2 YYREEE (reference sequence). V was cut by 2 bases and J by 4 bases, with 11 bases left in between. The CDR3 runs 14 residues. CDR3 amino acids: CASSFQEGSDTQYF. CDR3 DNA: TGTGCCAGCAGCTTTCAGGAGGGGTCAGATACGCAGTATTTT.

The V and J genes are TRBV13 and TRBJ2-5; D may be TRBD2 (6 bases). This CDR3 spans 15 amino acids. V was shortened by 1 base and J by 7 bases, with 16 bases between the two germline ends. CDR1 and CDR2 (germline): PRHDT, FYEKMQ (reference sequence). CDR3 amino acids: CASSLAGLTAGTQYF. For the CDR3, the DNA is TGTGCCAGCAGCTTAGCGGGACTCACAGCGGGGACCCAGTACTTC.

This clone occurred a few times. V usage is TRBV28 and J usage is TRBJ1-1, with D uncertain. This CDR3 spans 12 amino acids. The germline gives CDR1 MDHEN, CDR2 SYDVKM. V shed 8 bases and J shed 1 base, with 8 bases lying between them. The CDR3 loop reads CASCSGNTEAFF. In DNA, the CDR3 is TGTGCCAGCTGCTCGGGGAACACTGAAGCTTTCTTT.

The chain employs TRBV9 and TRBJ1-1, with 7 nucleotides matching TRBD1. Germline CDR1 is SGDLS and CDR2 is YYNGEE. V was pared by 4 bases and J by 6 bases, with 9 bases of the junction left unmatched. The CDR3 length is 14 residues. The CDR3 is CASSTRQGVAEAFF. The DNA of the CDR3 is TGTGCCAGCAGCACTAGACAGGGTGTTGCTGAAGCTTTCTTT.

This clone was seen a handful of times. This chain links TRBV7-9 with TRBJ2-1; TRBD1 might be the D (5 bases). V was clipped by 7 bases and J by 2 bases, with 12 bases between them. This CDR3 comprises 14 residues. The germline gives CDR1 SEHNR, CDR2 FQNEAQ (reference sequence). CDR3 bases: TGTGCCAGCAAGGGCCAGGGTACCTACAATGAGCAGTTCTTC. This sequence encodes CASKGQGTYNEQFF.